The rows below give T cell receptor beta chains drawn from one sample of a study of T cell changes during pregnancy in multiple sclerosis. Profiled with immunoSEQ multiplex PCR; TCRdb holds only in-frame clones, not every one. Of some 54,000 clones in the sample, 94% are singletons; the top ten hold about 3%. The sequencing used CD8+ T cells from peripheral blood mononuclear cells, collected in the third trimester of pregnancy. The origin of the receptors is a female donor with multiple sclerosis, enrolled in a pregnancy study. Each CDR3 is given with its conserved first and last residue. The D gene is left open where the match is weak.

13 TRBJ1-5 - TRBV18 TGTGCCAGCTCACCACGGATAGCTCAGCCCCAGCATTTT CASSPRIAQPQHF
15 TRBJ2-5 TRBD1 TRBV30 TGTGCCTGGAGCGAACTGGGACAGCTCCAAGAGACCCAGTACTTC CAWSELGQLQETQYF
16 TRBJ1-3 - TRBV6-6 TGTGCCAGCAGTTCCACAGTCGTTTCCTCTGGAAACACCATATATTTT CASSSTVVSSGNTIYF
15 TRBJ2-7 - TRBV4-2 TGTGCCAGCAGCCAAGATTACGGGGTTACCTACGAGCAGTACTTC CASSQDYGVTYEQYF
20 TRBJ2-3 TRBD2 TRBV15 TGTGCCACCAGCAGAGATGGGTCTGGGCTAGCGGGCCCCCACACAGATACGCAGTATTTT CATSRDGSGLAGPHTDTQYF
16 TRBJ2-7 TRBD1 TRBV6-1 TGTGCCAGCAGTGGAGGGGACAGGGGGCTGTCCTACGAGCAGTACTTC CASSGGDRGLSYEQYF
12 TRBJ2-5 - TRBV2 TGTGCCAGCACGGAGGGGCGAGAGACCCAGTACTTC CASTEGRETQYF
16 TRBJ2-3 TRBD2 TRBV4-1 TGCGCCAGCAGCGAGTTGGTTAGCGGGAGCACAGATACGCAGTATTTT CASSELVSGSTDTQYF
14 TRBJ1-2 TRBD1 TRBV9 TGTGCCAGCAGCGGCCCGGGACAGGGGAATGGCTACACCTTC CASSGPGQGNGYTF
14 TRBJ2-3 TRBD2 TRBV27 TGTGCCAGCAGTTCTAGCGGGAGCACAGATACGCAGTATTTT CASSSSGSTDTQYF